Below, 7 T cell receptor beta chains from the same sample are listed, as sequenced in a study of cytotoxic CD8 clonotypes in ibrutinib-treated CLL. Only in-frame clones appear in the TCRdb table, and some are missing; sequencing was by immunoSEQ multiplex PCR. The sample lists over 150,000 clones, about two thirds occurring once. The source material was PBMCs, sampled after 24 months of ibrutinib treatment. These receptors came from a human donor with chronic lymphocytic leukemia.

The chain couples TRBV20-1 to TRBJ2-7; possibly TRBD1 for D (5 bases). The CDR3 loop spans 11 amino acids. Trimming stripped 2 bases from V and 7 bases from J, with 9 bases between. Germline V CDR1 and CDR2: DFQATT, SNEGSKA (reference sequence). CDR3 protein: CSARQTVEQYF. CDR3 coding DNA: TGCAGTGCTAGACAGACAGTAGAGCAGTACTTC.

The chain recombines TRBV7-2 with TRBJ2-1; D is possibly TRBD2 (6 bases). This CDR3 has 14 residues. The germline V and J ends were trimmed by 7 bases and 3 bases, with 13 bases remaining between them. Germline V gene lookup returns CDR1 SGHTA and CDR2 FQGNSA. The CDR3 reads CASMTAGLYNEQFF. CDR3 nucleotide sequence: TGTGCCAGCATGACAGCGGGCCTCTACAATGAGCAGTTCTTC.

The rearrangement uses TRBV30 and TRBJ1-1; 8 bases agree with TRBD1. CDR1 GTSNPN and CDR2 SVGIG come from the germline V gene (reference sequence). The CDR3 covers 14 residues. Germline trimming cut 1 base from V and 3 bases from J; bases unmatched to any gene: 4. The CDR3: CAWSGDRWDTEAFF. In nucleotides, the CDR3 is TGTGCCTGGAGTGGGGACAGGTGGGACACTGAAGCTTTCTTT. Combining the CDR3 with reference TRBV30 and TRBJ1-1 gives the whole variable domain SQTIHQWPATLVQPVGSPLSLECTVEGTSNPNLYWYRQAAGRGLQLLFYSVGIGQISSEVPQNLSASRPQDRQFILSSKKLLLSDSGFYLCAWSGDRWDTEAFFGQGTRLTVV.

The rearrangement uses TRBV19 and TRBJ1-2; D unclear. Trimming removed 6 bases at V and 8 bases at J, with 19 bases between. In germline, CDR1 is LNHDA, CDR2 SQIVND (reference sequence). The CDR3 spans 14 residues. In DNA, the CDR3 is TGTGCCAGTAGCAATCAGGCTGTCCAAGGCGGCTACACCTTC. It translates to CASSNQAVQGGYTF.

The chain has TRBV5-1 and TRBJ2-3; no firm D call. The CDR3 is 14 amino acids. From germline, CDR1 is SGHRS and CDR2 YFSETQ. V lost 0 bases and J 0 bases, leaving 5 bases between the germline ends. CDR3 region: CASSLAYSTDTQYF. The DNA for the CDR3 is TGCGCCAGCAGCTTGGCCTACAGCACAGATACGCAGTATTTT.

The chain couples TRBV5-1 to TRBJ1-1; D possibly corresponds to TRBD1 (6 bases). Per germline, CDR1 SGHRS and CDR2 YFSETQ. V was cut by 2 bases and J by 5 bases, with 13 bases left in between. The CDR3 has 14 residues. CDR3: CASSLQGSGTEAFF. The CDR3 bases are TGCGCCAGCAGCTTACAGGGCTCAGGGACTGAAGCTTTCTTT.

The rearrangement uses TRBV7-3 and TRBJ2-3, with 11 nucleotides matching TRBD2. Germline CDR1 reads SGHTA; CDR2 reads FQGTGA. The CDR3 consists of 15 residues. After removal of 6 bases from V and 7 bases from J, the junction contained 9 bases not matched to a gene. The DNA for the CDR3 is TGTGCCAGCAGTATACTAGCGGGAGACTTGAATACGCAGTATTTT. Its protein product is CASSILAGDLNTQYF.